The clone carrying this T cell receptor beta chain was seen once. Its antigen is not known. This entry belongs to a study of T cell responses to AZD1222 COVID-19 vaccine. General observations from the study: Recipients of AZD1222 seropositive at baseline numbered only 6 or 7.

Method: immunoSEQ multiplex PCR; TCRdb's copy keeps in-frame clones and lacks some. This sample has 150,000 or so clones, with under 95% found just once. Trimming shortened V by 0 bases and J by 0 bases, and 7 bases separated the two germline ends. Germline lookup yields CDR1 SGDLS and CDR2 YYNGEE. There are 15 residues in the CDR3. The source of this sequence is an adult in good health. Material: peripheral blood, obtained on day 0 of AZD1222 vaccination. V usage is TRBV9 and J usage is TRBJ2-1; D is possibly TRBD1 or TRBD2 (6 bases each). CDR3 coding DNA: TGTGCCAGCAGCGTAGCGGGGGCCTCCTACAATGAGCAGTTCTTC. Protein product: CASSVAGASYNEQFF.